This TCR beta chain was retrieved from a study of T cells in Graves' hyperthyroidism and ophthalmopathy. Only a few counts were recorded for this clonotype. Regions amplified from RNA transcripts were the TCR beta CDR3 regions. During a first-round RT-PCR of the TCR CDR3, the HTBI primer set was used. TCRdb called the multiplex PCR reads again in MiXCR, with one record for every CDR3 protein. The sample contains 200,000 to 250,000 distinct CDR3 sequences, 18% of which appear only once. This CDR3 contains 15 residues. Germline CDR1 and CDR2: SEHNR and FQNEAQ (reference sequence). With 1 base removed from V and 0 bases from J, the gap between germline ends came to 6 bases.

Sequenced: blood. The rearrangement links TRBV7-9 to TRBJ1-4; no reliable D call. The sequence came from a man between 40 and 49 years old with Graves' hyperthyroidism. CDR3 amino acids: CASSLEAATNEKLFF. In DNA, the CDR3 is TGTGCCAGCAGCTTAGAGGCCGCAACTAATGAAAAACTGTTTTTT. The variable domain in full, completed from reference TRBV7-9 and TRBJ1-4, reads DTGVSQNPRHKITKRGQNVTFRCDPISEHNRLYWYRQTLGQGPEFLTYFQNEAQLEKSRLLSDRFSAERPKGSFSTLEIQRTEQGDSAMYLCASSLEAATNEKLFFGSGTQLSVL.